This TCR beta chain was observed in a study of cytomegalovirus exposure and HLA in healthy donors. Notes on the study in general: High sensitivity and specificity were reportedly achieved when the classifier diagnosed cytomegalovirus status. About 87% or about 30% of the time was how often most TCR beta V segments were productive, according to an earlier analysis.

Participants comprised healthy donors of bone marrow. CDR1 and CDR2 (germline): SNHLY, FYNNEI. Unmatched junction bases numbered 5, after V lost 4 bases and J lost 8 bases. This CDR3 comprises 14 residues. Researchers ran the PCR with 60 Vbeta and 13 Jbeta primers. Authors' methods: Approximately 11 million shared chains were among 65 million to 85 million unique TCR beta chains counted in a later analysis. Assay used: immunoSEQ multiplex PCR; TCRdb lists only in-frame clones, some missing. Clonal size and the V and J genes are those of that table, whereas D and trimming came from the DNA. Of about 120,000 clones listed, approximately 8.6% are singletons. The table lists this clone with a few counts. What it recognizes is unknown.

This TCR derives from a woman between 35 and 50 years old in good health and CMV-seropositive. Input material: PBMCs. This chain joins TRBV2 and TRBJ1-4, with 9 bases lining up with TRBD1. The CDR3: CASSVSDRGEKLFF. The CDR3 DNA sequence: TGTGCCAGCAGTGTGTCGGACAGGGGCGAAAAACTGTTTTTT.